This T cell receptor (beta chain) was captured by sequencing in a study of neurological immune-mediated disorders. Concerning this clonotype: Its antigen is unidentified.

Unsorted libraries were prepared from 2 million PBMCs that had been stored at -80 C. Overall study findings and caveats: Clinical features showed no association with the multiple sclerosis repertoire cluster, and MRI features showed none either. Whereas HTLV-1-associated myelopathy showed the most TCR clonal expansion, multiple sclerosis showed the least, with levels below those of healthy controls.

The ends were cut back, 4 bases at V and 0 bases at J, with 11 bases in the middle. This CDR3 spans 14 amino acids. From germline, CDR1 is SGHRS and CDR2 YFSETQ. cDNA was made by 5'RACE with 10-nucleotide random UMIs. TCRdb re-analysed the 5' RACE reads in MiXCR, keeping a single row per CDR3 protein. Here the sample spans approximately 50,000 distinct CDR3 sequences, around 3.5% being singletons. The sequence came from a man in his sixties with multiple sclerosis. Material: PBMCs. V usage is TRBV5-1 and J usage is TRBJ2-7; perhaps TRBD2 as D (5 bases). The CDR3 is CASSPRESSYEQYF. The CDR3 nucleotides are TGCGCCAGCAGCCCCCGGGAAAGCTCCTACGAGCAGTACTTC.